A single sample gave rise to the 4 T cell receptor beta chains below, sequenced in a study of vaccination and CD4 T cells after COVID-19. As for treatment: 10-day PBMC culture with coronavirus spike peptide pools or control peptides (ViraFEST assay). Their antigen targets remain unknown. An Oncomine TCR Beta short-read assay was used to sequence the DNA from cultured CD4+ T cells. TCRdb processed the PCR reads anew with MiXCR; each CDR3 protein has one entry. Of over 10,000 distinct CDR3 sequences listed, roughly 50% are singletons. The sequenced sample consisted of CD4+ T cells from blood, cultured in vitro. The receptors come from a human donor who had recovered from COVID-19.

The rearrangement joins TRBV19 to TRBJ2-1; 15 positions match TRBD2. The germline V gene encodes CDR1 LNHDA and CDR2 SQIVND (reference sequence). This CDR3 comprises 18 residues. The J segment lost 4 bases and the V segment lost 7 bases, leaving 11 bases of the junction unmatched. CDR3: CASTPGLAGGKLYNEQFF. The CDR3 nucleotides read TGTGCCAGTACCCCAGGACTAGCGGGAGGGAAACTATACAATGAGCAGTTCTTC.

This clonotype is categorized as medium-sized. Germline is not matched at one junction end, which may reflect a read error. The chain couples TRBV29-1 to TRBJ2-2; the D is unclear. The germline V gene encodes CDR1 SQVTM and CDR2 ANQGSEA. This CDR3 has 16 amino acids. The CDR3 DNA reads as TGCAGCGCTGAAACCGGGTCCAATAGATACACCGGGGAGCTGTTTTTT. It is translated as CSAETGSNRYTGELFF.

The chain combines TRBV28 with TRBJ2-6; D not resolved. The CDR3 loop spans 17 amino acids. The germline gives CDR1 MDHEN, CDR2 SYDVKM. V lost 7 bases, J lost 0 bases, and 16 bases lay in between. CDR3 sequence reads: CASNQQPSISGANVLTF. DNA of the CDR3: TGTGCCAGCAACCAACAGCCCAGCATCTCTGGGGCCAACGTCCTGACTTTC.

V usage is TRBV6-2 or TRBV6-3 and J usage is TRBJ2-5, with 13 nucleotides matching TRBD2. The CDR3 totals 15 residues. The germline V gene encodes CDR1 MNHEY and CDR2 SVGEGT. With V trimmed by 5 bases and J by 5 bases, 5 bases remained unmatched. The chain's CDR3 is CASSLGLAGAETQYF. The CDR3 DNA sequence: TGTGCCAGCAGTCTCGGACTAGCGGGAGCCGAGACCCAGTACTTC.